Following are 10 T cell receptor beta chains from one sample sequenced in a study of CD8 T cells in ankylosing spondylitis. The study's findings and limits: Ankylosing spondylitis blood seemed to carry a telltale TCR beta motif made of about 8 highly homologous variants.

These receptors' antigens are unknown. MiXCR, run by TCRdb on the 5' RACE reads, gives a single entry per CDR3 protein. This table holds over 450,000 distinct CDR3 sequences, about 12% found once. The sample comprised blood, either unsorted or a sorted T cell fraction (not recorded which). These receptors originate from a male donor with ankylosing spondylitis.

There are many counts of this clonotype. The rearrangement joins TRBV5-1 to TRBJ2-7; TRBD1 or TRBD2 may be the D gene (6 bases each). CDR1 SGHRS and CDR2 YFSETQ come from the germline V gene. Trimming shortened V by 7 bases and J by 2 bases, and 16 bases separated the two germline ends. CDR3 length: 14 residues. Here the CDR3 DNA reads TGCGCCAGCGAGCCTGAGGGGGGTACCTACGAGCAGTACTTC. Translated, it gives CASEPEGGTYEQYF.

Turning to this clonotype: One end of the junction is discordant with germline, which a read error may explain. The rearrangement links TRBV7-2 to TRBJ1-1; D unclear. Germline loops: CDR1 SGHTA, CDR2 FQGNSA. The CDR3 length is 15 residues. The CDR3 DNA is TGTGCCAGCACCTTAAGTAATGCCTTGTGGACTGAAGCTTTCTTT. This codes for CASTLSNALWTEAFF.

This clonotype was detected many times. The rearrangement joins TRBV24-1 to TRBJ2-1, with TRBD1 matching 8 bases. Germline values: CDR1 KGHDR, CDR2 SFDVKD. This CDR3 comprises 17 residues. Trimming at V came to 3 bases and at J to 5 bases, leaving 11 bases not matched to a gene. The CDR3 sequence is CATSDRIGTGDNNEQFF. The CDR3 DNA follows: TGTGCCACCAGTGATCGGATCGGGACAGGAGATAACAATGAGCAGTTCTTC.

This clonotype turned up a few times. The gene calls are TRBV27 and TRBJ2-2; 8 nucleotides agree with TRBD1. Germline CDR1 reads MNHEY; CDR2 reads SMNVEV (reference sequence). The ends lost 4 bases at V and 5 bases at J; junction bases unmatched: 6. This CDR3 spans 15 amino acids. For the CDR3, the DNA is TGTGCCAGCAGTTCCAGGGGGCATGGAACCGGGGAGCTGTTTTTT. Residues: CASSSRGHGTGELFF.

The V call is TRBV20-1, the J call TRBJ2-1; D is ambiguous. The germline V gene encodes CDR1 DFQATT and CDR2 SNEGSKA (reference sequence). Trimming removed 3 bases at V and 3 bases at J, with 12 bases between. The length of the CDR3 is 14 residues. This CDR3 reads CSARVDEVYNEQFF. The CDR3 coding sequence is TGCAGTGCTAGGGTAGACGAGGTCTACAATGAGCAGTTCTTC.

This clonotype was seen more than once but under ten times. The J gene is TRBJ2-6, the V gene TRBV27, with D possibly TRBD2 on 5 matching bases. This CDR3 spans 19 amino acids. Per the germline V gene, CDR1 is MNHEY and CDR2 is SMNVEV (reference sequence). Trimming took 5 bases from V and 0 from J, leaving 20 bases between them. This CDR3 is CASSPGIGGRSSGANVLTF. The CDR3 bases are TGTGCCAGCAGTCCGGGTATAGGCGGGCGAAGCTCTGGGGCCAACGTCCTGACTTTC.

This rearrangement joins TRBV4-1 to TRBJ1-6; D gene ambiguous. Germline CDR1 and CDR2: MGHRA and YSYEKL. CDR3 size: 16 residues. V was cut by 3 bases and J by 8 bases, with 17 bases left in between. CDR3 coding DNA: TGCGCCAGCAGCCACCGAAGAGAGCGAGTCGATTCACCCCTCCACTTT. This translates into CASSHRRERVDSPLHF.

This clonotype came up many times. The chain combines TRBV29-1 with TRBJ2-1; 9 nucleotides match TRBD2. CDR3 length equals 14 residues. Germline trimming cut 2 bases from V and 9 bases from J; bases unmatched to any gene: 8. Germline V lookup: CDR1 SQVTM, CDR2 ANQGSEA. CDR3 in DNA: TGCAGCGTTGAAAAGGGTAGCGGGAGTGTTGAGCAGTTCTTC. It specifies CSVEKGSGSVEQFF.

The CDR3 region has the DNA TGTGCCAGCAACAAAGAGGGCCCCTATGGCTACACCTTC. This encodes CASNKEGPYGYTF. V usage is TRBV6-1 and J usage is TRBJ1-2; D call uncertain. The germline CDR1 and CDR2 sequences are MNHNS and SASEGT. Trimming pared 7 bases from V and 4 bases from J, leaving 13 bases between. CDR3 size: 13 residues.

The V call is TRBV5-1, the J call TRBJ2-2, with 9 bases lining up with TRBD2. This CDR3 is 17 amino acids long. Germline trimming cut 0 bases from V and 6 bases from J; bases unmatched to any gene: 9. Germline-derived CDR1 and CDR2 are SGHRS and YFSETQ. The CDR3 region is CASSLDSAGGGAGELFF. CDR3 nucleotide sequence: TGCGCCAGCAGCTTGGATTCGGCGGGAGGGGGAGCCGGGGAGCTGTTTTTT.